The following is a T cell receptor beta chain sequence with its context. Its antigen is not identified. J lost 4 bases, V lost 5 bases, and 13 bases had no gene match. The germline CDR1 and CDR2 sequences are SEHNR and FQNEAQ (reference sequence). This CDR3 is 18 amino acids long. 13 Jbeta primers and 60 Vbeta primers were used for the PCR. In the original analysis: The authors later counted 65 million to 80 million unique TCR beta chains, some 10 million of them shared. This table comes from immunoSEQ multiplex PCR, and its TCRdb copy is limited to in-frame clones, with some not included. That table supplies the V and J calls and clone size; D and trimming were determined from the DNA. The sample consists of 200,000 to 250,000 clones, around 75% of them appearing once. This sample stems from a study of cytomegalovirus exposure and HLA in healthy donors. Study-wide results and caveats: Versus the approximately 700-donor mean, an Asian-associated ancestry cluster reportedly showed fewer N-insertions in a later analysis. Earlier results showed most TCR beta V segments being productive about 90% or about 30% of the time. A later analysis, which compared TCR beta chains of equal frequency, found the HLA-associated ones more clonally expanded.

This receptor was taken from a woman aged 25 to 39 in good health and CMV-seronegative. The V call is TRBV7-9, the J call TRBJ2-7; 14 bases align to TRBD2. What was sequenced was PBMCs. CDR3 region: CASSPPLGTSGRVYEQYF. CDR3 nucleotides: TGTGCCAGCAGCCCCCCATTGGGGACTAGCGGGAGAGTGTACGAGCAGTACTTC.